These 7 T cell receptor beta chains share one sample of origin, sequenced in a study of T cell responses to AZD1222 COVID-19 vaccine. TCRdb's table, derived via immunoSEQ multiplex PCR, lists solely in-frame clones and lacks some. Of some 140,000 clones in the sample, around 90% were seen once. The sequencing here drew on peripheral blood, taken on day 0 of AZD1222 vaccination. Source of these receptors: an adult in good health.

This clone has just one count. The gene calls are TRBV9 and TRBJ1-1; D is perhaps TRBD1 (5 bases). Trimming took off 4 bases at V and 5 bases at J, with 9 bases between the two ends. This CDR3 comprises 12 residues. CDR1 is SGDLS and CDR2 is YYNGEE in the germline V gene. CDR3 coding DNA: TGTGCCAGCAGCCTCCGGGGGACTGAAGCTTTCTTT. Amino acids: CASSLRGTEAFF.

The rearrangement uses TRBV6-6 and TRBJ2-3; either TRBD1 or TRBD2 may supply D (5 bases each). CDR1 and CDR2 (germline): MNHNY, SVGAGI (reference sequence). The CDR3 spans 14 residues. Trimming removed 2 bases from V and 2 bases from J, with 8 bases in between. The CDR3 protein is CASSYEGNTDTQYF. The CDR3, as DNA: TGTGCCAGCAGTTACGAGGGGAACACAGATACGCAGTATTTT.

The chain uses TRBV19 and TRBJ1-5; D not certain. The CDR3 sequence is 18 residues long. V was trimmed by 4 bases and J by 2 bases, leaving 21 bases between them. Germline lookup yields CDR1 LNHDA and CDR2 SQIVND (reference sequence). CDR3: CASSTTPTRSGGNQPQHF. In DNA, the CDR3 is TGTGCCAGTAGTACCACACCTACTAGGTCCGGAGGCAATCAGCCCCAGCATTTT. The entire variable domain, with the rest obtained from reference TRBV19 and TRBJ1-5, is as follows: DGGITQSPKYLFRKEGQNVTLSCEQNLNHDAMYWYRQDPGQGLRLIYYSQIVNDFQKGDIAEGYSVSREKKESFPLTVTSAQKNPTAFYLCASSTTPTRSGGNQPQHFGDGTRLSIL.

The chain carries TRBV5-4 and TRBJ2-3; D is unresolved. The germline gives CDR1 SGHNT, CDR2 YYREEE (reference sequence). The V gene lost 3 bases and the J gene lost 4 bases, with 18 bases spanning the gap. The CDR3 extends over 16 amino acids. CDR3 sequence reads: CASSSDLVTPPDTQYF. The CDR3 bases are TGTGCCAGCAGCTCCGACCTGGTGACCCCGCCAGATACGCAGTATTTT.

V and J are TRBV7-2 and TRBJ2-3; 11 positions match TRBD2. The CDR3 spans 18 residues. Germline CDR1 reads SGHTA; CDR2 reads FQGNSA. Trimming took 5 bases from V and 3 from J; bases not matched to a gene: 13. The CDR3 region has the DNA TGTGCCAGCAGCCCAAACCCCCCTAGCGGGGGGCGGACAGATACGCAGTATTTT. This sequence encodes CASSPNPPSGGRTDTQYF.

The chain recombines TRBV25-1 with TRBJ2-6; the D gene is possibly TRBD1 (6 bases). The CDR3 has 15 residues. The V gene lost 7 bases and the J gene lost 0 bases, with 10 bases spanning the gap. Germline V gives CDR1 MGHDK, CDR2 SYGVNS. CDR3 sequence reads: CASTSGVSGANVLTF. CDR3 coding DNA: TGTGCCAGCACGTCAGGGGTCTCTGGGGCCAACGTCCTGACTTTC.

This clone occurred once. The CDR3 DNA is TGTGCCAGCAGCCGCCTTACTAGCGGCTTCTCCTACGAGCAGTACTTC. Translation: CASSRLTSGFSYEQYF. The V call is TRBV6-2 or TRBV6-3, the J call TRBJ2-7; 8 bases fit TRBD2. The CDR3 has 16 residues. Trimming cost V 6 bases and J 0 bases; bases outside gene matches: 10. In germline, CDR1 is MNHEY, CDR2 SVGEGT.